The rows below give T cell receptor beta chains drawn from one sample of a study of blood T cell repertoires in COVID-19. Profiled with immunoSEQ multiplex PCR; TCRdb holds only in-frame clones, not every one. Of about 200,000 clones in the sample, almost 85% were seen once. The sequencing input was peripheral blood. These receptors came from an older woman with active or convalescent COVID-19. The CDR3 runs from the conserved cysteine through the conserved F or W. Each record gives: V gene, CDR3 length, clone size, J gene, D gene, CDR3 protein, CDR3 DNA. D genes are given only for firm matches. Clone size, where shown, is once, few, many, or a class for clones that have expanded.

V gene: TRBV6-1
CDR3 length: 13
clone size: once
J gene: TRBJ1-2
D gene: .
CDR3 protein: CASSEALRGGYTF
CDR3 DNA: TGTGCCAGCAGTGAAGCGCTTCGAGGTGGCTACACCTTC

V gene: TRBV5-1
CDR3 length: 13
clone size: .
J gene: TRBJ2-1
D gene: .
CDR3 protein: CASSFVVVGEQFF
CDR3 DNA: TGCGCCAGCAGCTTTGTAGTAGTCGGTGAGCAGTTCTTC

V gene: TRBV19
CDR3 length: 21
clone size: .
J gene: TRBJ2-7
D gene: .
CDR3 protein: CASSIDLWGAGAYVKTYEQYF
CDR3 DNA: TGTGCCAGTAGTATAGATCTGTGGGGGGCGGGAGCTTACGTAAAAACCTACGAGCAGTACTTC

V gene: TRBV9
CDR3 length: 14
clone size: few
J gene: TRBJ2-5
D gene: TRBD2
CDR3 protein: CASSVGGGRETQYF
CDR3 DNA: TGTGCCAGCAGCGTGGGGGGAGGGCGGGAGACCCAGTACTTC

V gene: TRBV29-1
CDR3 length: 14
clone size: .
J gene: TRBJ1-2
D gene: .
CDR3 protein: CSVGPTTKNYGYTF
CDR3 DNA: TGCAGCGTTGGCCCGACAACCAAAAACTATGGCTACACCTTC

V gene: TRBV7-9
CDR3 length: 15
clone size: .
J gene: TRBJ2-3
D gene: .
CDR3 protein: CASSQKGGLSDTQYF
CDR3 DNA: TGTGCCAGCAGCCAGAAGGGAGGCCTTTCGGATACGCAGTATTTT

V gene: TRBV27
CDR3 length: 14
clone size: few
J gene: TRBJ1-6
D gene: TRBD1
CDR3 protein: CASSLPGTGFTLHF
CDR3 DNA: TGTGCCAGCAGTTTACCCGGGACAGGGTTCACCCTCCACTTT

V gene: TRBV30
CDR3 length: 14
clone size: .
J gene: TRBJ1-6
D gene: .
CDR3 protein: CAWEQGWRGSPLHF
CDR3 DNA: TGTGCCTGGGAACAGGGATGGCGCGGGTCACCCCTCCACTTT

V gene: TRBV9
CDR3 length: 15
clone size: .
J gene: TRBJ2-1
D gene: TRBD2
CDR3 protein: CASSRTGTSDNEQFF
CDR3 DNA: TGTGCCAGCAGCCGTACCGGGACTAGCGACAATGAGCAGTTCTTC

V gene: TRBV9
CDR3 length: 19
clone size: .
J gene: TRBJ2-7
D gene: TRBD2
CDR3 protein: CANSPRTSAPEPPHYEQYF
CDR3 DNA: TGTGCCAACTCGCCGCGGACTAGCGCGCCCGAGCCCCCCCACTACGAGCAGTACTTC

V gene: TRBV21-1
CDR3 length: 21
clone size: few
J gene: TRBJ2-5
D gene: .
CDR3 protein: CATELLRFSPPEGVSWETQYF
CDR3 DNA: TGTGCCACCGAGCTTCTAAGGTTCAGCCCTCCAGAGGGTGTATCGTGGGAGACCCAGTACTTC

V gene: TRBV11-2
CDR3 length: 18
clone size: .
J gene: TRBJ2-7
D gene: TRBD1
CDR3 protein: CASRKPGQTNEYSYEQYF
CDR3 DNA: TGTGCCAGCAGGAAACCGGGACAGACTAATGAGTACTCCTACGAGCAGTACTTC

V gene: TRBV18
CDR3 length: 15
clone size: .
J gene: TRBJ2-7
D gene: .
CDR3 protein: CASSRDTMSSYEQYF
CDR3 DNA: TGTGCCAGCTCACGGGACACCATGAGCTCCTACGAGCAGTACTTC

V gene: TRBV7-3
CDR3 length: 15
clone size: few
J gene: TRBJ2-3
D gene: .
CDR3 protein: CASSLRRGRTDTQYF
CDR3 DNA: TGTGCCAGCAGCTTAAGGAGGGGGCGGACAGATACGCAGTATTTT

V gene: TRBV21-1
CDR3 length: 18
clone size: once
J gene: TRBJ2-7
D gene: .
CDR3 protein: CASSGQDRGRELLREQYF
CDR3 DNA: TGTGCCAGCAGCGGTCAGGACAGGGGCCGGGAACTACTACGCGAGCAGTACTTC

V gene: TRBV2
CDR3 length: 15
clone size: .
J gene: TRBJ2-1
D gene: .
CDR3 protein: CASSERGSSYNEQFF
CDR3 DNA: TGTGCCAGCAGTGAAAGAGGGAGCTCCTACAATGAGCAGTTCTTC

V gene: TRBV2
CDR3 length: 22
clone size: .
J gene: TRBJ2-1
D gene: TRBD2
CDR3 protein: CASSGFTGRASGRQPSYNEQFF
CDR3 DNA: TGTGCCAGCAGTGGGTTTACGGGGCGGGCTAGCGGGAGGCAGCCCTCCTACAATGAGCAGTTCTTC

V gene: TRBV15
CDR3 length: 16
clone size: .
J gene: TRBJ2-6
D gene: .
CDR3 protein: CATSRIRGTGANVLTF
CDR3 DNA: TGTGCCACCAGCAGGATCCGCGGTACTGGGGCCAACGTCCTGACTTTC

V gene: TRBV5-1
CDR3 length: 15
clone size: .
J gene: TRBJ2-5
D gene: TRBD1
CDR3 protein: CASSLFGTGEETQYF
CDR3 DNA: TGCGCCAGCAGCTTGTTCGGGACAGGGGAAGAGACCCAGTACTTC

V gene: TRBV6-5
CDR3 length: 13
clone size: few
J gene: TRBJ1-2
D gene: .
CDR3 protein: CAISRGDNYGYTF
CDR3 DNA: TGTGCCATTTCACGAGGTGATAACTATGGCTACACCTTC

V gene: TRBV18
CDR3 length: 16
clone size: .
J gene: TRBJ2-1
D gene: TRBD2
CDR3 protein: CASSPPLGTSFNEQFF
CDR3 DNA: TGTGCCAGCTCACCACCCCTCGGGACTAGTTTCAATGAGCAGTTCTTC

V gene: TRBV10-3
CDR3 length: 16
clone size: once
J gene: TRBJ1-2
D gene: .
CDR3 protein: CAISEFRTAANYGYTF
CDR3 DNA: TGTGCCATCAGTGAGTTTCGGACAGCCGCTAACTATGGCTACACCTTC

V gene: TRBV2
CDR3 length: 15
clone size: .
J gene: TRBJ2-2
D gene: .
CDR3 protein: CASSENGQYTGELFF
CDR3 DNA: TGTGCCAGCAGTGAAAATGGACAGTACACCGGGGAGCTGTTTTTT

V gene: TRBV5-4
CDR3 length: 15
clone size: .
J gene: TRBJ2-5
D gene: TRBD2
CDR3 protein: CASSLTSGEGETQYF
CDR3 DNA: TGTGCCAGCAGCTTGACTAGCGGTGAGGGAGAGACCCAGTACTTC

V gene: TRBV10-3
CDR3 length: 14
clone size: .
J gene: TRBJ1-2
D gene: TRBD1
CDR3 protein: CAISESGQGYGYTF
CDR3 DNA: TGTGCCATCAGTGAGTCCGGACAGGGCTATGGCTACACCTTC

V gene: TRBV2
CDR3 length: 11
clone size: .
J gene: TRBJ2-2
D gene: .
CDR3 protein: CASSAFGELFF
CDR3 DNA: TGTGCCAGCAGTGCATTTGGGGAGCTGTTTTTT

V gene: TRBV19
CDR3 length: 11
clone size: .
J gene: TRBJ2-3
D gene: .
CDR3 protein: CASSLTDTQYF
CDR3 DNA: TGTGCCAGTAGTCTCACAGATACGCAGTATTTT

V gene: TRBV6-6
CDR3 length: 15
clone size: .
J gene: TRBJ2-1
D gene: TRBD2
CDR3 protein: CASSHDSGRLDEQFF
CDR3 DNA: TGTGCCAGCAGTCACGACAGCGGGAGGCTCGATGAGCAGTTCTTC

V gene: TRBV23-1
CDR3 length: 18
clone size: .
J gene: TRBJ1-5
D gene: .
CDR3 protein: CASSQYSGKSASNQPQHF
CDR3 DNA: TGCGCCAGCAGTCAATATTCGGGGAAAAGTGCAAGCAATCAGCCCCAGCATTTT

V gene: TRBV2
CDR3 length: 13
clone size: .
J gene: TRBJ1-1
D gene: TRBD1
CDR3 protein: CASSERGRTEAFF
CDR3 DNA: TGTGCCAGCAGTGAAAGGGGGCGCACTGAAGCTTTCTTT

V gene: TRBV4-1
CDR3 length: 14
clone size: .
J gene: TRBJ1-3
D gene: TRBD1
CDR3 protein: CASSQVGAGGTIYF
CDR3 DNA: TGCGCCAGCAGCCAAGTGGGGGCAGGGGGGACCATATATTTT

V gene: TRBV7-3
CDR3 length: 13
clone size: .
J gene: TRBJ1-6
D gene: .
CDR3 protein: CASSPRWDSPLHF
CDR3 DNA: TGTGCCAGCAGCCCTAGATGGGATTCACCCCTCCACTTT

V gene: TRBV24-1
CDR3 length: 16
clone size: .
J gene: TRBJ2-2
D gene: TRBD2
CDR3 protein: CATPRLAGDSAGELFF
CDR3 DNA: TGTGCCACCCCCCGACTAGCGGGAGATTCGGCCGGGGAGCTGTTTTTT

V gene: TRBV5-1
CDR3 length: 15
clone size: .
J gene: TRBJ2-5
D gene: TRBD2
CDR3 protein: CASTPGLAVKETQYF
CDR3 DNA: TGCGCCAGCACCCCGGGACTAGCGGTAAAAGAGACCCAGTACTTC

V gene: TRBV11-2
CDR3 length: 13
clone size: .
J gene: TRBJ2-7
D gene: .
CDR3 protein: CASSLVADYEQYF
CDR3 DNA: TGTGCCAGCAGCTTAGTAGCGGACTACGAGCAGTACTTC

V gene: TRBV5-1
CDR3 length: 16
clone size: .
J gene: TRBJ2-2
D gene: TRBD2
CDR3 protein: CASSLGLADGTGELFF
CDR3 DNA: TGCGCCAGCAGCTTGGGGCTAGCGGATGGTACCGGGGAGCTGTTTTTT

V gene: TRBV7-9
CDR3 length: 14
clone size: .
J gene: TRBJ2-5
D gene: .
CDR3 protein: CASSRDFSQETQYF
CDR3 DNA: TGTGCCAGCAGCCGGGACTTTTCCCAAGAGACCCAGTACTTC

V gene: TRBV28
CDR3 length: 15
clone size: .
J gene: TRBJ1-4
D gene: TRBD1
CDR3 protein: CASRDRGRVNEKLFF
CDR3 DNA: TGTGCCAGCAGGGACAGGGGCCGGGTTAATGAAAAACTGTTTTTT